A selection of T cell receptor beta chains follows, all from one sample in a study of T cell responses to AZD1222 COVID-19 vaccine. TCRdb keeps only in-frame clones here, not all; method: immunoSEQ multiplex PCR. The sample has around 260,000 clones, more than 85% seen once. The sample was peripheral blood, taken on day 0 of AZD1222 vaccination. These receptor sequences come from an adult in good health. Both conserved end residues are part of each CDR3. The D gene is left open where the match is weak. The size entry is marked missing in some rows and otherwise reads once, few, many or a size class.

cdr3_aa: CASSLSAPYEQYF; cdr3_nt: TGTGCCAGCAGTTTATCCGCCCCCTACGAGCAGTACTTC; j_call: TRBJ2-7; clone_size: few; v_call: TRBV28; d_call: -
cdr3_aa: CASTPGQGATEAFF; cdr3_nt: TGTGCCAGCACCCCGGGACAGGGGGCAACTGAAGCTTTCTTT; j_call: TRBJ1-1; clone_size: -; v_call: TRBV28; d_call: TRBD1
cdr3_aa: CAIRPPGQVKGYTF; cdr3_nt: TGTGCCATCAGGCCCCCGGGACAGGTCAAAGGCTACACCTTC; j_call: TRBJ1-2; clone_size: -; v_call: TRBV10-3; d_call: TRBD1
cdr3_aa: CASSEGVNSPLHF; cdr3_nt: TGTGCCAGCAGTGAAGGGGTGAATTCACCCCTCCACTTT; j_call: TRBJ1-6; clone_size: -; v_call: TRBV2; d_call: -
cdr3_aa: CASSLDRQSTGELFF; cdr3_nt: TGCGCCAGCAGCTTGGACAGACAGAGCACCGGGGAGCTGTTTTTT; j_call: TRBJ2-2; clone_size: -; v_call: TRBV5-1; d_call: -
cdr3_aa: CASSQGEGQGKLFF; cdr3_nt: TGTGCCAGCAGCCAAGGAGAGGGGCAGGGAAAACTGTTTTTT; j_call: TRBJ1-4; clone_size: -; v_call: TRBV4-2; d_call: -
cdr3_aa: CASSLSWAVQETQYF; cdr3_nt: TGTGCCAGCAGCTTGAGTTGGGCAGTCCAAGAGACCCAGTACTTC; j_call: TRBJ2-5; clone_size: -; v_call: TRBV5-5; d_call: -
cdr3_aa: CSASRLDSAKNIQYF; cdr3_nt: TGCAGTGCTAGTCGACTGGACTCGGCCAAAAACATTCAGTACTTC; j_call: TRBJ2-4; clone_size: -; v_call: TRBV20-1; d_call: -
cdr3_aa: CASSPEGPYNEKLFF; cdr3_nt: TGTGCCAGCTCACCGGAGGGACCGTATAATGAAAAACTGTTTTTT; j_call: TRBJ1-4; clone_size: -; v_call: TRBV18; d_call: -
cdr3_aa: CASSQDRPPGSPLHF; cdr3_nt: TGTGCCAGCAGCCAAGATCGCCCGCCAGGCTCACCCCTCCACTTT; j_call: TRBJ1-6; clone_size: -; v_call: TRBV4-2; d_call: -
cdr3_aa: CASSRGDSNTGELFF; cdr3_nt: TGCGCCAGCAGCCGAGGGGACAGCAACACCGGGGAGCTGTTTTTT; j_call: TRBJ2-2; clone_size: -; v_call: TRBV4-3; d_call: TRBD1
cdr3_aa: CASSLGGRNTEAFF; cdr3_nt: TGTGCCAGCAGCTTGGGGGGGAGGAACACTGAAGCTTTCTTT; j_call: TRBJ1-1; clone_size: -; v_call: TRBV5-6; d_call: -
cdr3_aa: CASRRPGREYGYTF; cdr3_nt: TGTGCCAGCAGGCGGCCTGGCCGGGAGTATGGCTACACCTTC; j_call: TRBJ1-2; clone_size: -; v_call: TRBV28; d_call: -
cdr3_aa: CASSQGGGSNQPQHF; cdr3_nt: TGTGCCAGCAGCCAAGGGGGGGGGAGCAATCAGCCCCAGCATTTT; j_call: TRBJ1-5; clone_size: -; v_call: TRBV3-1/TRBV3-2; d_call: -
cdr3_aa: CASSQEARPGDYGYTF; cdr3_nt: TGTGCCAGCAGCCAAGAGGCCCGCCCGGGCGACTATGGCTACACCTTC; j_call: TRBJ1-2; clone_size: -; v_call: TRBV4-2; d_call: -
cdr3_aa: CASSVESGREPQHF; cdr3_nt: TGTGCCAGCAGCGTAGAGTCAGGGAGAGAGCCCCAGCATTTT; j_call: TRBJ1-5; clone_size: -; v_call: TRBV9; d_call: -
cdr3_aa: CATSRMMGRGALGTDTQYF; cdr3_nt: TGTGCCACCAGCAGGATGATGGGTAGGGGGGCGCTCGGCACAGATACGCAGTATTTT; j_call: TRBJ2-3; clone_size: -; v_call: TRBV15; d_call: -
cdr3_aa: CASSPSGRSYNEQFF; cdr3_nt: TGTGCCAGCAGCCCCAGCGGGAGGTCCTACAATGAGCAGTTCTTC; j_call: TRBJ2-1; clone_size: -; v_call: TRBV7-9; d_call: TRBD2
cdr3_aa: CSAATGTGYTF; cdr3_nt: TGCAGTGCCGCGACAGGGACTGGCTACACCTTC; j_call: TRBJ1-2; clone_size: -; v_call: TRBV20-1; d_call: TRBD1
cdr3_aa: CASSLQLADNEQFF; cdr3_nt: TGTGCCAGCAGCTTACAACTAGCGGACAATGAGCAGTTCTTC; j_call: TRBJ2-1; clone_size: -; v_call: TRBV7-9; d_call: TRBD2
cdr3_aa: CASSPGQGRYNQPQHF; cdr3_nt: TGTGCCAGCAGCCCAGGACAGGGGCGATACAATCAGCCCCAGCATTTT; j_call: TRBJ1-5; clone_size: -; v_call: TRBV7-2; d_call: TRBD1
cdr3_aa: CASSHGQRLSGNTIYF; cdr3_nt: TGTGCCAGCAGCCATGGACAGAGACTCTCTGGAAACACCATATATTTT; j_call: TRBJ1-3; clone_size: -; v_call: TRBV3-1/TRBV3-2; d_call: -
cdr3_aa: CASSLRGLLILNYGYTF; cdr3_nt: TGTGCCAGCAGTTTAAGGGGACTTTTAATCCTTAACTATGGCTACACCTTC; j_call: TRBJ1-2; clone_size: -; v_call: TRBV28; d_call: -
cdr3_aa: CASSVGTAKSEAFF; cdr3_nt: TGTGCCAGCAGCGTAGGAACAGCCAAGTCGGAAGCTTTCTTT; j_call: TRBJ1-1; clone_size: once; v_call: TRBV9; d_call: -
cdr3_aa: CASSPSPGQGPYEQYF; cdr3_nt: TGTGCCAGCAGCCCCTCCCCGGGACAGGGCCCCTACGAGCAGTACTTC; j_call: TRBJ2-7; clone_size: -; v_call: TRBV7-9; d_call: TRBD1
cdr3_aa: CASSPGGAGRAYEQYF; cdr3_nt: TGCGCCAGCAGCCCGGGAGGGGCGGGACGGGCCTACGAGCAGTACTTC; j_call: TRBJ2-7; clone_size: -; v_call: TRBV5-1; d_call: TRBD2
cdr3_aa: CASSYSRVGVEQFF; cdr3_nt: TGTGCCAGCAGTTACTCGAGGGTGGGAGTCGAGCAGTTCTTC; j_call: TRBJ2-1; clone_size: -; v_call: TRBV6-6; d_call: -
cdr3_aa: CATSRDGNTEAFF; cdr3_nt: TGTGCCACCAGCAGAGATGGGAACACTGAAGCTTTCTTT; j_call: TRBJ1-1; clone_size: -; v_call: TRBV15; d_call: -
cdr3_aa: CATRRSDGSNTEAFF; cdr3_nt: TGTGCCACCAGGAGATCGGACGGCTCGAACACTGAAGCTTTCTTT; j_call: TRBJ1-1; clone_size: -; v_call: TRBV24-1; d_call: -
cdr3_aa: CASSQAAGQYTGELFF; cdr3_nt: TGTGCCAGCAGCCAGGCGGCGGGACAGTACACCGGGGAGCTGTTTTTT; j_call: TRBJ2-2; clone_size: -; v_call: TRBV3-1/TRBV3-2; d_call: -
cdr3_aa: CASSVTGNEKLFF; cdr3_nt: TGTGCCAGCAGCGTGACAGGGAATGAAAAACTGTTTTTT; j_call: TRBJ1-4; clone_size: -; v_call: TRBV5-6; d_call: TRBD1
cdr3_aa: CASSLPRGSGNYGYTF; cdr3_nt: TGTGCCAGCAGTTTACCTCGGGGGTCAGGAAACTATGGCTACACCTTC; j_call: TRBJ1-2; clone_size: -; v_call: TRBV28; d_call: -
cdr3_aa: CAIGTLTNEKLFF; cdr3_nt: TGTGCCATAGGGACACTAACTAATGAAAAACTGTTTTTT; j_call: TRBJ1-4; clone_size: -; v_call: TRBV28; d_call: -
cdr3_aa: CASSLQGVGSPLHF; cdr3_nt: TGTGCCAGCAGCCTACAGGGGGTAGGTTCACCCCTCCACTTT; j_call: TRBJ1-6; clone_size: once; v_call: TRBV5-4; d_call: TRBD1
cdr3_aa: CASSRVGTGLNQPQHF; cdr3_nt: TGTGCCAGCAGCAGGGTGGGGACAGGGCTCAATCAGCCCCAGCATTTT; j_call: TRBJ1-5; clone_size: -; v_call: TRBV6-2/TRBV6-3; d_call: TRBD1
cdr3_aa: CASTGTSGRALSGANVLTF; cdr3_nt: TGTGCCAGCACTGGGACTAGCGGGAGGGCCCTCTCTGGGGCCAACGTCCTGACTTTC; j_call: TRBJ2-6; clone_size: -; v_call: TRBV2; d_call: TRBD2
cdr3_aa: CASSIRGSITEAFF; cdr3_nt: TGTGCCAGCAGCATCAGGGGGTCGATCACTGAAGCTTTCTTT; j_call: TRBJ1-1; clone_size: few; v_call: TRBV7-9; d_call: TRBD1
cdr3_aa: CASTIGGGLNNEQFF; cdr3_nt: TGTGCCAGCACCATAGGCGGGGGCCTTAACAATGAGCAGTTCTTC; j_call: TRBJ2-1; clone_size: -; v_call: TRBV5-4; d_call: -
cdr3_aa: CASSATGQGGSPLHF; cdr3_nt: TGTGCCAGTTCTGCGACTGGCCAGGGTGGATCACCCCTCCACTTT; j_call: TRBJ1-6; clone_size: -; v_call: TRBV6-5; d_call: -
cdr3_aa: CASSQPPGYYGYTF; cdr3_nt: TGTGCCAGCAGCCAACCCCCGGGCTACTATGGCTACACCTTC; j_call: TRBJ1-2; clone_size: -; v_call: TRBV28; d_call: -
cdr3_aa: CASSKSLAGLTDTQYF; cdr3_nt: TGTGCCAGCAGCAAAAGTCTAGCGGGTCTCACAGATACGCAGTATTTT; j_call: TRBJ2-3; clone_size: once; v_call: TRBV21-1; d_call: -
cdr3_aa: CASSPGLRNTIYF; cdr3_nt: TGTGCCAGCTCACCTGGGTTGAGAAACACCATATATTTT; j_call: TRBJ1-3; clone_size: -; v_call: TRBV18; d_call: -
cdr3_aa: CASSLAGAYEQYF; cdr3_nt: TGTGCCAGCAGCTTAGCGGGGGCCTACGAGCAGTACTTC; j_call: TRBJ2-7; clone_size: -; v_call: TRBV7-8; d_call: -
cdr3_aa: CASSLVGTVAYGYTF; cdr3_nt: TGTGCCAGCAGCTTAGTAGGGACAGTTGCCTATGGCTACACCTTC; j_call: TRBJ1-2; clone_size: once; v_call: TRBV7-9; d_call: TRBD1
cdr3_aa: CASWSGTVRDEQYF; cdr3_nt: TGTGCCAGCTGGTCCGGGACCGTCAGGGACGAGCAGTACTTC; j_call: TRBJ2-7; clone_size: -; v_call: TRBV11-2; d_call: -
cdr3_aa: CASSDLDRPQETQYF; cdr3_nt: TGTGCCAGCAGTGATCTAGACAGGCCCCAAGAGACCCAGTACTTC; j_call: TRBJ2-5; clone_size: -; v_call: TRBV6-1; d_call: -
cdr3_aa: CASSRDGGFFEAFF; cdr3_nt: TGTGCCAGCAGTCGGGACGGAGGATTCTTTGAAGCTTTCTTT; j_call: TRBJ1-1; clone_size: -; v_call: TRBV6-5; d_call: -
cdr3_aa: CASSLTGTPYNEQFF; cdr3_nt: TGTGCCAGCAGCTTGACCGGGACACCCTACAATGAGCAGTTCTTC; j_call: TRBJ2-1; clone_size: -; v_call: TRBV7-2; d_call: -